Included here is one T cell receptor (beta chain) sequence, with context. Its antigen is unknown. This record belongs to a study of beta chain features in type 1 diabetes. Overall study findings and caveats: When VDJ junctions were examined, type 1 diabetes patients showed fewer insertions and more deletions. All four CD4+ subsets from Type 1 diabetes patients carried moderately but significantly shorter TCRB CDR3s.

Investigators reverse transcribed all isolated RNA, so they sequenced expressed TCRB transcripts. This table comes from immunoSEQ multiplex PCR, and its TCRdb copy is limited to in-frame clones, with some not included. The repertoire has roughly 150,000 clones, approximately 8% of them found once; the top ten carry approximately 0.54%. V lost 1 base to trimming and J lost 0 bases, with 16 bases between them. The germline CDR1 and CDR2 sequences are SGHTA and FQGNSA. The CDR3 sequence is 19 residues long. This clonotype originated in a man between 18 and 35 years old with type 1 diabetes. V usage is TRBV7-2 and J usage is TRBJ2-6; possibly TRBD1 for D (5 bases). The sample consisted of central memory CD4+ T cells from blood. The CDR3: CASSLGAPQVLSGANVLTF. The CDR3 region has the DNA TGTGCCAGCAGCTTAGGAGCCCCACAGGTCCTCTCTGGGGCCAACGTCCTGACTTTC.